The present T cell receptor (beta chain) was sequenced within a study of blood T cell repertoires in COVID-19. As regards this clone: Relative to the germline gene, one junction end is altered; a read error may explain this.

CDR1 SQVTM and CDR2 ANQGSEA come from the germline V gene. This CDR3 is built from 12 residues. In the authors' methods: Estimation of nucleated cell counts was performed using reference gene primer amplification. The data were produced by immunoSEQ multiplex PCR, yet TCRdb's version contains in-frame clones alone and is incomplete. V, J and clone size derive from that table, while D and trimming were established from the DNA sequence. Found here are 200,000 to 250,000 clones, roughly nine tenths of them singletons; the top ten hold less than 7.5%. Material: peripheral blood. This chain links TRBV29-1 with TRBJ2-3; 8 bases map to TRBD2. The clonotype was recovered from a man aged 55-75 years who had recovered from COVID-19. The CDR3 region has the DNA TGCAGCGTTGAACAGGTGCGGGGGGCGCCGGATTTT. It specifies CSVEQVRGAPDF.